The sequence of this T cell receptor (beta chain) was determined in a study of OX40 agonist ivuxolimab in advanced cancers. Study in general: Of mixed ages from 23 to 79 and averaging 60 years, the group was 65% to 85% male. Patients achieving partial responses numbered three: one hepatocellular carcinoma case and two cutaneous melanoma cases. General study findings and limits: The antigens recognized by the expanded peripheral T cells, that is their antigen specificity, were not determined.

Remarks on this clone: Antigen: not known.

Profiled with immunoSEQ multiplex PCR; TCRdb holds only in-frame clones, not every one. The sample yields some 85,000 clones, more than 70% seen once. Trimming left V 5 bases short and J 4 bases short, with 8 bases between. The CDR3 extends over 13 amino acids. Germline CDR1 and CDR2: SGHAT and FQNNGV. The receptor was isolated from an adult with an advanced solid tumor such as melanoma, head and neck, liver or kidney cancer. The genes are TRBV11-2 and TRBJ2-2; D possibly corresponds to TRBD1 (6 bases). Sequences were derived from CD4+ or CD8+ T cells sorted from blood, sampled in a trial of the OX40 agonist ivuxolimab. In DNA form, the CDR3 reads TGTGCCAGCAGCCGGACAGCCACCGGGGAGCTGTTTTTT. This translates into CASSRTATGELFF.